Each of the 22 T cell receptor beta chains below was sequenced from the same sample in a study of response to subunit inactivated influenza vaccine. TCRdb itself ran the RT-PCR reads through MiXCR, one entry per CDR3 protein. The table lists about 780,000 distinct CDR3 sequences, about 18% of them singletons. The specimen comprised PBMCs from blood, sampled roughly 5 days after vaccination. The receptors shown here come from a man between 50 and 59 years old who received an inactivated influenza vaccine.

The gene calls are TRBV12-3 or TRBV12-4 and TRBJ2-2; D remains unclear. Trimming left V 3 bases short and J 6 bases short, with 8 bases between. The CDR3 extends over 13 amino acids. This CDR3 reads CASSLVAAGELFF. For the CDR3, the DNA is TGTGCCAGCAGTTTGGTGGCAGCCGGGGAGCTGTTTTTT.

The chain carries TRBV18 and TRBJ2-5; 10 bases align to TRBD2. From germline, CDR1 is KGHSH and CDR2 LQKENI. V shed 1 base, J shed 5 bases, and the junction held 10 bases outside the gene matches. CDR3 length equals 17 residues. The CDR3 loop reads CASSPLLAGIGEETQYF. CDR3 nucleotide sequence: TGTGCCAGCTCACCACTACTAGCGGGAATAGGAGAGGAGACCCAGTACTTC.

V usage is TRBV5-1 and J usage is TRBJ2-1; TRBD1 agrees at 7 bases. The CDR3 has 14 residues. Germline assignment: CDR1 SGHRS and CDR2 YFSETQ. V gave up 9 bases and J gave up 4 bases; unmatched junction bases: 10. CDR3 in amino acids: CATSPGTEYNEQFF. The CDR3 DNA sequence: TGCGCCACCTCCCCCGGGACAGAATACAATGAGCAGTTCTTC.

The chain is built from TRBV24-1 and TRBJ2-7; no clear D gene. V was shortened by 4 bases and J by 6 bases, with 12 bases between the two germline ends. The germline CDR1 and CDR2 sequences are KGHDR and SFDVKD. The CDR3 loop spans 13 amino acids. CDR3 DNA: TGTGCCACCAGTGACCCGGGCTGGGGCGAGCAGTACTTC. It is translated as CATSDPGWGEQYF.

The table lists this clonotype with many counts. V and J are TRBV12-3 or TRBV12-4 and TRBJ2-7; a weak D match, TRBD1 (8 bases). Trimming pared 4 bases from V and 5 bases from J, leaving 18 bases between. The CDR3 spans 15 residues. CDR3 residues: CASSSQGGRKNEQYF. The CDR3 region has the DNA TGTGCCAGCAGTTCACAGGGGGGGAGAAAAAACGAGCAGTACTTC.

V is TRBV12-3 or TRBV12-4 and J is TRBJ2-1; 9 bases are a match to TRBD2. CDR3 size: 14 residues. Trimming removed 8 bases from V and 6 bases from J; junction bases left unmatched: 8. In DNA, the CDR3 is TGTGCCAGCGAGCGGGGGGAGGCCAGCAATGAGCAGTTCTTC. Its protein product is CASERGEASNEQFF.

This clonotype was detected once. The V call is TRBV20-1, the J call TRBJ2-4; no definite D call. Germline CDR1 DFQATT, CDR2 SNEGSKA (reference sequence). The CDR3 sequence is 14 residues long. Trimming took off 0 bases at V and 6 bases at J, with 12 bases between the two ends. For the CDR3, the DNA is TGCAGTGCTAGAGATCCGCGAAAGGGAAACATTCAGTACTTC. It codes for CSARDPRKGNIQYF.

With regard to this clonotype: A much larger clone differs from this one at a single base, so this may be a read error. V gene TRBV5-5 combines with J gene TRBJ1-2, with a weak D call TRBD1 (5 bases). The CDR3 length is 14 residues. Germline values: CDR1 SGHKS, CDR2 YYEKEE (reference sequence). V was cut by 2 bases and J by 4 bases, with 12 bases left in between. In nucleotides, the CDR3 is TGTGCCAGCAGCTTAAACACGGGGCTCTATGGCTACACCTTC. Protein product: CASSLNTGLYGYTF.

V gene TRBV20-1 combines with J gene TRBJ2-7; 7 bases match TRBD2. CDR3 length: 14 amino acids. J lost 0 bases, V lost 4 bases, and 6 bases had no gene match. Per the germline V gene, CDR1 is DFQATT and CDR2 is SNEGSKA (reference sequence). CDR3 sequence reads: CSAKTSRHSYEQYF. The CDR3 nucleotides read TGCAGTGCTAAGACTAGCAGGCACTCCTACGAGCAGTACTTC.

This clonotype was seen ten or more times. The chain combines TRBV7-2 with TRBJ1-1, with TRBD1 matching 7 bases. Germline V gene lookup returns CDR1 SGHTA and CDR2 FQGNSA. Trimming took 4 bases from V and 3 from J; bases not matched to a gene: 5. This CDR3 comprises 14 residues. The CDR3 coding sequence is TGTGCCAGCAGCTCACGACAGGGAGACACTGAAGCTTTCTTT. This encodes CASSSRQGDTEAFF.

The genes are TRBV29-1 and TRBJ2-7, with TRBD1 matching over 8 bases. This CDR3 is built from 13 residues. Trimming took 5 bases from V and 5 from J; bases not matched to a gene: 8. CDR1 SQVTM and CDR2 ANQGSEA come from the germline V gene. DNA for the CDR3: TGCAGCGTTCGGACAGGGACCCTAAACGAGCAGTACTTC. Its protein product is CSVRTGTLNEQYF.

This clonotype was observed a handful of times. The chain is built from TRBV6-2 or TRBV6-3 and TRBJ1-2; the D is unclear. V lost 3 bases and J 8 bases, leaving 13 bases between the germline ends. The CDR3 has 13 residues. CDR1 is MNHEY, CDR2 SVGEGT, per germline. The CDR3 loop reads CASSYRALTGYTF. The CDR3, as DNA: TGTGCCAGCAGTTATCGGGCCCTGACCGGCTACACCTTC.

This clonotype was found once. This sequence may be a read error, since a much larger clone differs from it by one base. The conserved closing phenylalanine or tryptophan is absent in this CDR3, likely reflecting a read error. The chain carries TRBV12-3 or TRBV12-4 and TRBJ2-7; 11 positions agree with TRBD1. Trimming removed 6 bases from V and 7 bases from J; junction bases left unmatched: 8. The CDR3 spans 14 residues. Here the CDR3 reads CASSLGQGAGEQYL. CDR3 sequence (DNA): TGTGCCAGCAGCCTTGGACAGGGGGCTGGAGAGCAGTACTTA.

The chain has TRBV20-1 and TRBJ2-1, with D possibly TRBD1 on 6 matching bases. The V and J ends lost 2 bases and 0 bases respectively, with 8 bases between them. CDR3 length: 14 residues. The germline CDR1 and CDR2 sequences are DFQATT and SNEGSKA (reference sequence). In DNA, the CDR3 is TGCAGTGCTAGAATAGGGGGCTCCTACAATGAGCAGTTCTTC. This encodes CSARIGGSYNEQFF.

The rearrangement uses TRBV5-4 and TRBJ2-3; no reliable D call. The CDR3 has 13 amino acids. V was pared by 4 bases and J by 6 bases, with 12 bases between. Per the germline V gene, CDR1 is SGHNT and CDR2 is YYREEE (reference sequence). For the CDR3, the DNA is TGTGCCAGCAGCCTTACCTTCAGGGATACGCAGTATTTT. It encodes CASSLTFRDTQYF. Filled out from reference TRBV5-4 and TRBJ2-3, the complete variable domain reads ETGVTQSPTHLIKTRGQQVTLRCSSQSGHNTVSWYQQALGQGPQFIFQYYREEENGRGNFPPRFSGLQFPNYSSELNVNALELDDSALYLCASSLTFRDTQYFGPGTRLTVL.

This chain joins TRBV28 and TRBJ1-5; D unclear. The V gene's germline CDR1 is MDHEN and CDR2 SYDVKM. This CDR3 is built from 15 residues. The germline V and J ends were trimmed by 7 bases and 1 base, with 14 bases remaining between them. CDR3 protein: CASIIGGNSNQPQHF. The CDR3 DNA sequence: TGTGCCAGCATCATCGGAGGGAACAGCAATCAGCCCCAGCATTTT.

The J gene is TRBJ1-1, the V gene TRBV11-2; tentative D call: TRBD1 (5 bases). This CDR3 spans 14 amino acids. V was cut by 4 bases and J by 4 bases, with 13 bases left in between. CDR1 and CDR2 from the germline V gene are SGHAT and FQNNGV. CDR3 amino acids: CASSSIRGSTEAFF. The CDR3 DNA sequence: TGTGCCAGCAGCTCAATTCGGGGGAGCACTGAAGCTTTCTTT.

The chain is built from TRBV4-3 and TRBJ2-2, with D maybe TRBD2 (6 bases). The length of the CDR3 is 15 residues. Trimming took off 1 base at V and 9 bases at J, with 15 bases between the two ends. Germline values: CDR1 LGHNA, CDR2 YSLEER. The CDR3 DNA reads TGCGCCAGCAGCCAAGTTCCCACTAGCTCCCGGGAGCTGTTTTTT. This codes for CASSQVPTSSRELFF.

V usage is TRBV24-1 and J usage is TRBJ2-5, with D possibly matching TRBD2 (5 bases). V shed 5 bases and J shed 4 bases, with 10 bases lying between them. This CDR3 contains 13 residues. Germline V gene sequence: CDR1 KGHDR, CDR2 SFDVKD. This CDR3 reads CATSVPGTETQYF. CDR3 bases: TGTGCCACCAGTGTCCCGGGAACAGAGACCCAGTACTTC.

This clonotype has only a few counts. This rearrangement joins TRBV5-1 to TRBJ1-1, with D uncertain. The CDR3 extends over 15 amino acids. With 1 base removed from V and 3 bases from J, the gap between germline ends came to 13 bases. CDR1 SGHRS and CDR2 YFSETQ come from the germline V gene. Here the CDR3 DNA reads TGCGCCAGCAGCTTGCAAGGGATAGTGGACACTGAAGCTTTCTTT. Its protein product is CASSLQGIVDTEAFF.

This clonotype has a handful of counts. The rearrangement joins TRBV5-1 to TRBJ2-7; 9 bases line up with TRBD2. Germline V gene lookup returns CDR1 SGHRS and CDR2 YFSETQ. There are 17 residues in the CDR3. J lost 6 bases, V lost 4 bases, and 17 bases had no gene match. The CDR3: CASSPGYSGGPGSEQYF. In DNA form, the CDR3 reads TGCGCCAGCAGCCCTGGGTATAGCGGGGGTCCCGGTAGCGAGCAGTACTTC.

The rearrangement joins TRBV27 to TRBJ2-3; no firm D call. CDR1 MNHEY and CDR2 SMNVEV come from the germline V gene (reference sequence). Trimming took 5 bases from V and 4 from J, leaving 7 bases between them. There are 12 residues in the CDR3. CDR3 residues: CASSRTPDTQYF. CDR3 coding DNA: TGTGCCAGCAGTAGAACCCCAGATACGCAGTATTTT.